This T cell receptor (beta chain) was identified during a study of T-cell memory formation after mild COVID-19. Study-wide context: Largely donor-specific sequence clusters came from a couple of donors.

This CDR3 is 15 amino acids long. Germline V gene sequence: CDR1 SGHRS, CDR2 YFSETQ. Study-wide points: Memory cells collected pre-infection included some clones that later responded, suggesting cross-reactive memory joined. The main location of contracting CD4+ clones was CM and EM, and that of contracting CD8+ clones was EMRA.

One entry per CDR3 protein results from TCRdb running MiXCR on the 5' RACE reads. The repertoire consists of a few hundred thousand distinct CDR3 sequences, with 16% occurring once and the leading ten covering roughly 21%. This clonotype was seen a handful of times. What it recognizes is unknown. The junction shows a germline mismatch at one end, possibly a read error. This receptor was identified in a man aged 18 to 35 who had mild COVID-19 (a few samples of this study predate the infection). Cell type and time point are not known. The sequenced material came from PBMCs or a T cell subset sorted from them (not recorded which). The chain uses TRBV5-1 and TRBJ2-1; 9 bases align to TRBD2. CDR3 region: CASSLGLAPYNEQFF. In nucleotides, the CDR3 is TGCGCCAGCAGTTTGGGACTAGCCCCCTACAATGAGCAGTTCTTC.